This TCR beta chain was captured in a study of blood T cell repertoires in COVID-19. Whole-study context: PBMCs, B-cell-depleted T cells, or T cells provided the cDNA or gDNA that made up the material.

This table comes from immunoSEQ multiplex PCR, and its TCRdb copy is limited to in-frame clones, with some not included. The profile shows a few hundred thousand clones, 65% to 90% of them singletons. The CDR3 runs to 15 residues. V lost 4 bases, J lost 2 bases, and 6 bases stayed unmatched. Germline-derived CDR1 and CDR2 are MNHEY and SMNVEV (reference sequence). The chain employs TRBV27 and TRBJ2-7, with TRBD1 matching 9 bases. This sequence originates from a middle-aged woman with acute COVID-19. Sequenced: PBMCs or T cells enriched from blood (not recorded which). CDR3 residues: CASSSAGTGTYEQYF. The CDR3 bases are TGTGCCAGCAGTTCAGCCGGGACAGGGACCTACGAGCAGTACTTC.